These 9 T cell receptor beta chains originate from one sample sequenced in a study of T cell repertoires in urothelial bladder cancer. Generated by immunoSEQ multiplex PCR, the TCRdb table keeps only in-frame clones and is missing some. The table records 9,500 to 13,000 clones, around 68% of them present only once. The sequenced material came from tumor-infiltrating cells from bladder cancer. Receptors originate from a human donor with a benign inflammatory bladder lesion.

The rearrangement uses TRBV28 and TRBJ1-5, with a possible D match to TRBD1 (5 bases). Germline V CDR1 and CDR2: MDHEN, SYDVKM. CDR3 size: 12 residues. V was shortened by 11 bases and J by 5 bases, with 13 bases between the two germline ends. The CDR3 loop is CAASGVHQPQHF. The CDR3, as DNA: TGTGCCGCCTCGGGGGTCCATCAGCCCCAGCATTTT.

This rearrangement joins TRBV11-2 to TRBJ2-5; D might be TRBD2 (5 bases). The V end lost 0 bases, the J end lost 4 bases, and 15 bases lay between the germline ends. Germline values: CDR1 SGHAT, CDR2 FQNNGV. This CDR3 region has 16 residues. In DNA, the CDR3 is TGTGCCAGCAGCTTAGATCGGCCTAGCTTCAGAGAGACCCAGTACTTC. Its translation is CASSLDRPSFRETQYF.

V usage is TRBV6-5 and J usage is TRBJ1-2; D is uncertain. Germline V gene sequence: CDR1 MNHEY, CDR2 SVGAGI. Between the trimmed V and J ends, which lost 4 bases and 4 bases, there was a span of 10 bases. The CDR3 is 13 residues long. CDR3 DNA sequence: TGTGCCAGCAGTTTACCTACGCTCTATGGCTACACCTTC. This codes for CASSLPTLYGYTF.

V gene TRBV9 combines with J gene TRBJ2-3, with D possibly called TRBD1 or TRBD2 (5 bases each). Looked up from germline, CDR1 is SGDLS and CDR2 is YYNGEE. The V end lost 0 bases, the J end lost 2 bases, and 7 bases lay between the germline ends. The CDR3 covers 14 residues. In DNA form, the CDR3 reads TGTGCCAGCAGCGTAGGGGGGTACACAGATACGCAGTATTTT. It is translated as CASSVGGYTDTQYF.

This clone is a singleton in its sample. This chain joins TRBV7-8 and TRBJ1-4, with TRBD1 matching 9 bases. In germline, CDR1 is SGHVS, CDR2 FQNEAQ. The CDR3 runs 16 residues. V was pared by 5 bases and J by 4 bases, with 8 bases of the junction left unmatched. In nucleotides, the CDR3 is TGTGCCAGCAGCAAACAGGGGGCGAGAAGTAATGAAAAACTGTTTTTT. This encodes CASSKQGARSNEKLFF.

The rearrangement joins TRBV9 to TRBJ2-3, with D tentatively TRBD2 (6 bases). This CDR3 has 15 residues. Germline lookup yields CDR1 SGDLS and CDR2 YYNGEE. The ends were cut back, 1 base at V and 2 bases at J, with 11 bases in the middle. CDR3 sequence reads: CASSVWGEPTDTQYF. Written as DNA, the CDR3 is TGTGCCAGCAGCGTATGGGGGGAACCCACAGATACGCAGTATTTT.

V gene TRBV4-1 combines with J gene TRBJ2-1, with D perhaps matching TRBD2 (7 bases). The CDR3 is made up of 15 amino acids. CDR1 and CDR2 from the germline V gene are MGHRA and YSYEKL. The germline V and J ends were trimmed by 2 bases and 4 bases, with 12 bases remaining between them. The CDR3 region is CASSQQGRGYNEQFF. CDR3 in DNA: TGCGCCAGCAGCCAACAGGGGAGGGGATACAATGAGCAGTTCTTC.

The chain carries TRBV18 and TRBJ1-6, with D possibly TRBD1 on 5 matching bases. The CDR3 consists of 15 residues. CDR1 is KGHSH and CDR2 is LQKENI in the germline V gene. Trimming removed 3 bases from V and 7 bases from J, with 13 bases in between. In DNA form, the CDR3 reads TGTGCCAGCTCACCGGGACTTCACCCCAATTCACCCCTCCACTTT. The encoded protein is CASSPGLHPNSPLHF.

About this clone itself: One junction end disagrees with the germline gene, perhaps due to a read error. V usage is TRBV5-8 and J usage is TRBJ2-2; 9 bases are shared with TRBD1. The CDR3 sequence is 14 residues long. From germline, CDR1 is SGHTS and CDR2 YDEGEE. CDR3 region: CASRLDRGTGELFF. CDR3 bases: TGTGCCAGCAGATTGGACAGGGGAACCGGGGAGCTGTTTTTT.